This TCR beta chain was sequenced during a study of T cells in Graves' hyperthyroidism and ophthalmopathy. From RNA transcripts, TCR beta CDR3 regions were amplified. The HTBI primer set served for first-round RT-PCR of the TCR CDR3. MiXCR was run by TCRdb on the multiplex PCR reads, yielding one entry per CDR3 protein. The sample yields under 250,000 distinct CDR3 sequences, roughly 15% seen once. Findings and limits, study-wide: A median roughly 6.6 months before onset, the model predicted ophthalmopathy. Through a model of 13 V-J features, ophthalmopathy was separated from stable hyperthyroidism.

Clinicians diagnosed patients from clinical symptoms, serum thyroxine and TRAb, thyroid ultrasound and orbital computed tomography. This clonotype was counted ten times or more. The antigen is unknown. V lost 3 bases and J lost 2; bases outside the gene matches: 6. The CDR3 length is 16 residues. The receptor comes from a middle-aged man with Graves' hyperthyroidism. The genes are TRBV12-3 or TRBV12-4 and TRBJ2-7; 11 bases are a match to TRBD2. The sequencing input was blood. CDR3 residues: CASSFTSGRGPYEQYF. CDR3 bases: TGTGCCAGCAGTTTCACTAGCGGGAGAGGACCCTACGAGCAGTACTTC.